These T cell receptor beta chains were read from a single sample in a study of blood T cell repertoires in COVID-19. Measured with immunoSEQ multiplex PCR; TCRdb has only the in-frame clones, and not every one. The repertoire holds roughly 340,000 clones, around 87% seen once, with 1.9% in the top ten. Sequencing was performed on PBMCs or T cells enriched from blood (not recorded which). These receptors were collected from a man aged 40-50 years in a cohort exposed to, infected with or recovered from COVID-19 (not recorded which). Both conserved end residues are part of each CDR3. A D gene is named only where the DNA matches it firmly. Size is omitted from some rows. Given values are once, few, many or a class for expanded clones.

clone_size d_call j_call v_call cdr3_aa cdr3_nt
- TRBD1 TRBJ2-3 TRBV6-5 CASSRGQGRGDTQYF TGTGCCAGCAGTAGAGGACAGGGTCGGGGAGATACGCAGTATTTT
- - TRBJ1-5 TRBV5-1 CASSLEAGSNQPQHF TGCGCCAGCAGCTTGGAGGCAGGTAGCAATCAGCCCCAGCATTTT
- - TRBJ2-3 TRBV4-1 CASSQDRSAGGSTDTQYF TGCGCCAGCAGCCAAGATCGGTCAGCCGGCGGAAGCACAGATACGCAGTATTTT
- TRBD1 TRBJ1-5 TRBV19 CASTRGNQPQHF TGTGCCAGTACCAGGGGGAATCAGCCCCAGCATTTT
- - TRBJ2-5 TRBV18 CASSSGVQETQYF TGTGCCAGCTCATCAGGGGTCCAAGAGACCCAGTACTTC
- TRBD2 TRBJ2-2 TRBV7-6 CASSWGLAGHTGELFF TGTGCCAGCAGCTGGGGACTAGCGGGCCACACCGGGGAGCTGTTTTTT
few - TRBJ1-4 TRBV5-8 CASSQTDLGREKLFF TGTGCCAGCAGCCAAACAGACCTTGGGCGCGAAAAACTGTTTTTT
- TRBD1 TRBJ1-5 TRBV11-2 CASSSGGQGNKPQHF TGTGCCAGCAGCTCAGGCGGACAGGGAAATAAGCCCCAGCATTTT
- - TRBJ1-1 TRBV28 CTVGGANTEAFF TGTACGGTGGGGGGTGCGAACACTGAAGCTTTCTTT
- - TRBJ1-2 TRBV25-1 CASSTGEYGYTF TGTGCCAGCAGTACGGGGGAATATGGCTACACCTTC
- TRBD1 TRBJ2-2 TRBV2 CASSLTGGPNTGELFF TGTGCCAGCAGCCTGACAGGGGGCCCGAACACCGGGGAGCTGTTTTTT
- - TRBJ2-2 TRBV5-1 CASRHGTENTGELFF TGCGCCAGCAGACACGGGACTGAGAACACCGGGGAGCTGTTTTTT